This record covers a single T cell receptor (beta chain). No cognate antigen has been identified for it. The input lacks base qualities; no much larger clone sits a single base away. The TCR beta CDR3 regions were amplified from RNA transcripts. The TCR CDR3 was subjected to a first round of RT-PCR using the HTBI primer set and the Qiagen OneStep RT-PCR kit. A second multiplex PCR round built the libraries, followed by size selection and purification. Sequencing of the libraries was done on an Illumina HiSeq2000 using paired-end 100 bp reads. Processing in the source paper ran as follows. Raw data were processed with SOAPnuke, discarding reads with adapters, uncalled bases, mean Phred below 15, or no exact constant-primer or identifier match. COPE v1.2.5 was used to merge high-quality paired reads, and clonotypes were defined as unique nucleotide sequences. MiTCR v1.1 was used to align clonotypes to the IMGT TRBV, TRBD and TRBJ reference segments. The analysis was restricted to V-J combinations with a frequency above 0.0001, which together covered around 99% of the repertoires. A TCS score was defined as the ratio of F50 (clonal expansion) to E x V (chaos), with BLOSUM62-based TCRdist applied between CDR3 peptides within each V-J. Welch's t-statistics and random forest reduced 500 to 550 V-J features to fewer than 15, which were used in a naive Bayes classifier (R e1071). Through fastp at Q25 and MiXCR, TCRdb rebuilt clones from the public reads, retaining in-frame beta chains. Rows with a matching CDR3 protein are joined into one entry that keeps the most common DNA and genes. The authors' filters were not applied to this entry. The sample table holds roughly 660,000 distinct CDR3 sequences, of which 17% were seen once. The ten largest account for about a sixth of the sample.

Stable Graves' hyperthyroidism was defined as no progression to ophthalmopathy during 18 months of follow-up. Hyperthyroidism patients were newly diagnosed, with disease duration under 2 months, and aged 18 to 65 years. Patients with uncontrolled infections, other autoimmune diseases, pregnancy or lactation were excluded. Diagnoses relied on clinical symptoms, serum thyroxine and TRAb, thyroid ultrasound and orbital computed tomography. PBMCs were isolated from about 10 ml of fresh peripheral blood by Ficoll-Paque density gradient centrifugation. Total RNA was extracted with Trizol reagent, and quality was checked on an Agilent 2100 Bioanalyzer. V is clipped by 3 bases and J by 3 bases, and the sequence between their germline boundaries is 9 bases long. The CDR3 holds 12 amino acids from the cysteine to the phenylalanine. The DNA shown is the 36-base CDR3, in frame from base 1. The germline V gene encodes CDR1 DFQATT and CDR2 SNEGSKA (reference sequence).

This sample is drawn from a study of T cells in Graves' hyperthyroidism and ophthalmopathy (dated by TCRdb to about 2019). Regarding the complete study: Peripheral blood samples were taken at the time of initial diagnosis, prior to any treatment. Once sampling was done, hyperthyroidism patients were given methimazole at a starting dose of 30 mg daily, whereas ophthalmopathy patients were given high-dose intravenous methylprednisolone. Whether ophthalmopathy could be predicted prospectively was tested in an independent validation cohort made up of 18 to 20 hyperthyroidism patients plus 17 patients who later progressed to ophthalmopathy. The study also compared thyroid tissue and blood T-cell repertoires from a handful of Graves' hyperthyroidism patients. The roughly 100 discovery patients were divided at random into training and test sets in a 7:3 ratio. TCR Vbeta CDR3 sequencing of 120 to 150 peripheral blood samples (over 40 ophthalmopathy, about 74 hyperthyroidism and approximately 17 progressor patients) is reported in the paper. A discovery cohort of about a hundred patients, roughly 43 with Graves' ophthalmopathy and approximately 60 with stable Graves' hyperthyroidism, was used to find distinguishing TCR V-J signatures. Here is what the overall study found, with its caveats: Sample size was not statistically predetermined, and investigators were not blinded to group allocation. In cross-validation, a model built on a 13 V-J signature told ophthalmopathy apart from stable hyperthyroidism with 87.88% sensitivity and 81% to 82% specificity, and in testing the same model reached 80%/75%. Most expanded thyroid clonotypes (frequency above 0.001) were also found in blood, which suggests that blood repertoires may mirror thyroid immune responses. In validation, progression to ophthalmopathy was predicted by the model with nearly 71% sensitivity and just over 72% specificity, a median of about 6.4 months before onset.

The clonotype comes from a man aged 50-60 years with Graves' hyperthyroidism. Material: blood. The rearranged chain carries TRBV20-1 and TRBJ2-7; D gene: possibly TRBD1, on 5 matching bases. The nucleotide sequence is given as TGCAGTGCTAGCCACAGGAACTACGAGCAGTACTTC. This yields the protein CSASHRNYEQYF.